This TCR beta chain was captured by sequencing in a study of blood T cell repertoires in COVID-19. Across the whole study: Nucleic acid was either cDNA or gDNA, and it came from T cells, B-cell-depleted T cells, or PBMCs.

V dropped 2 bases and J dropped 5 bases, with 13 bases sitting between them. The CDR3 length is 14 residues. Germline V gene data show CDR1 as SGHKS and CDR2 as YYEKEE (reference sequence). Original analysis: By means of reference gene primer amplification, nucleated cell counts were estimated. TCRdb's table, derived via immunoSEQ multiplex PCR, lists solely in-frame clones and lacks some. V and J calls and clone size are as listed in that table; D and trimming were resolved from the DNA. Here the sample spans 120,000 to 150,000 clones, around 80% being singletons. The clonotype originates from a man between 45 and 60 years old with acute or convalescent COVID-19. The chain uses TRBV5-5 and TRBJ2-5, with D possibly TRBD2 on 6 matching bases. Sequencing used peripheral blood. This CDR3 reads CASSFGGVGETQYF. DNA for the CDR3: TGTGCCAGCAGCTTTGGAGGGGTCGGCGAGACCCAGTACTTC.